The 16 T cell receptor beta chains listed next were all sequenced from one sample in a study of blood T cells in healthy people across ages. Alongside a J-beta primer mix, a sample-barcoded 5' primer served in a second PCR lasting about 6 to 12 cycles. Each CDR3 protein gets one entry after TCRdb re-called the 5' RACE reads with MiXCR. The sample lists 1.5 million or so distinct CDR3 sequences, about 42% occurring once. The sample was blood. These receptors came from a woman younger than 35 in good health.

This clonotype was detected a few times. This chain uses TRBV7-2 with TRBJ2-3; D tentatively reads TRBD1 or TRBD2 (6 bases each). Between the trimmed V and J ends, which lost 3 bases and 0 bases, there was a span of 10 bases. Per the germline V gene, CDR1 is SGHTA and CDR2 is FQGNSA. The CDR3 is 15 amino acids. The CDR3 bases are TGTGCCAGCAGCTTTTGGGGGGCGAGCACAGATACGCAGTATTTT. It codes for CASSFWGASTDTQYF.

This sequence joins TRBV3-1 and TRBJ2-3; D possibly uses TRBD1 or TRBD2 (5 bases each). Per the germline V gene, CDR1 is LGHDT and CDR2 is YNNKEL (reference sequence). Trimming took off 5 bases at V and 4 bases at J, with 16 bases between the two ends. The CDR3 spans 15 residues. For the CDR3, the DNA is TGTGCCAGCAGCAATGGTAGAACGGGACCAGATACGCAGTATTTT. Its protein product is CASSNGRTGPDTQYF.

The chain couples TRBV20-1 to TRBJ1-5; D is unclear. The V gene's germline CDR1 is DFQATT and CDR2 SNEGSKA (reference sequence). Trimming took 6 bases from V and 4 from J, leaving 16 bases between them. The CDR3 has 14 residues. The CDR3 DNA reads as TGCAGTGCCCTAAGACGGACTACTAATCAGCCCCAGCATTTT. Amino acid sequence: CSALRRTTNQPQHF.

The chain recombines TRBV20-1 with TRBJ2-7; maybe TRBD2 (6 bases). V dropped 4 bases and J dropped 0 bases, with 7 bases sitting between them. This CDR3 has 12 amino acids. CDR1 is DFQATT and CDR2 is SNEGSKA in the germline V gene (reference sequence). The CDR3 bases are TGCAGTGCTACTAGCGTCTCCTACGAGCAGTACTTC. It is translated as CSATSVSYEQYF.

CDR3: CSALDRGRSYGYTF. As DNA, the CDR3 is TGCAGTGCGCTCGACAGGGGGCGTAGCTATGGCTACACCTTC. The chain has TRBV20-1 and TRBJ1-2; 10 bases are a match to TRBD1. The CDR3 loop spans 14 amino acids. Germline-derived CDR1 and CDR2 are DFQATT and SNEGSKA (reference sequence). Losses at the gene ends were 6 bases for V and 4 bases for J; bases not matched to a gene: 8.

The chain links TRBV11-2 to TRBJ2-5; maybe TRBD1 (5 bases). Germline assignment: CDR1 SGHAT and CDR2 FQNNGV. Trimming took off 5 bases at V and 5 bases at J, with 15 bases between the two ends. CDR3 length: 14 residues. The CDR3 DNA reads as TGTGCCAGCAGCCCCGCCCTGGGGCGGGAGACCCAGTACTTC. Protein product: CASSPALGRETQYF.

This clonotype was found a few times. This rearrangement joins TRBV11-2 to TRBJ2-1, with 9 bases lining up with TRBD2. The length of the CDR3 is 16 residues. V trimming: 4 bases; J trimming: 4 bases; junction bases outside the gene matches: 8. Per the germline V gene, CDR1 is SGHAT and CDR2 is FQNNGV. In DNA, the CDR3 is TGTGCCAGCAGCTCTAGCGGGGCACAACCGTACAATGAGCAGTTCTTC. Its translation is CASSSSGAQPYNEQFF.

This chain uses TRBV5-1 with TRBJ2-3; 8 positions match TRBD2. The CDR3 is 15 residues long. Germline-derived CDR1 and CDR2 are SGHRS and YFSETQ. V lost 0 bases, J lost 4 bases, and 4 bases stayed unmatched. The chain's CDR3 is CASSLAGGRSDTQYF. CDR3 coding DNA: TGCGCCAGCAGCTTGGCGGGAGGGAGGTCAGATACGCAGTATTTT.

This clonotype came up a few times. CDR3 amino acids: CASSRVFNSGANVLTF. The DNA of the CDR3 is TGTGCCAGCAGCCGGGTCTTCAACTCTGGGGCCAACGTCCTGACTTTC. This sequence joins TRBV5-5 and TRBJ2-6; no reliable D call. The germline V gene encodes CDR1 SGHKS and CDR2 YYEKEE (reference sequence). Deletions cut 4 bases from V and 0 bases from J, with 11 bases between. This CDR3 contains 16 residues.

As concerns this clonotype: A much larger clone differs from this one at a single base, so this may be a read error. The chain joins TRBV27 to TRBJ2-1; 9 bases map to TRBD2. The J call could be wrong; TRBJ2-7 is a better fit for the DNA end. Germline assignment: CDR1 MNHEY and CDR2 SMNVEV (reference sequence). This CDR3 is 15 amino acids long. Here the CDR3 reads CASSRAGGTYNEQYF. CDR3 DNA: TGTGCCAGCAGTCGAGCGGGAGGAACCTACAATGAGCAGTACTTC.

This chain links TRBV6-2 or TRBV6-3 with TRBJ1-1; the match to TRBD1 covers 9 bases. Per germline, CDR1 MNHEY and CDR2 SVGEGT. V dropped 3 bases and J dropped 1; count of bases not matched to a gene: 6. The CDR3 has 16 amino acids. CDR3 coding DNA: TGTGCCAGCAGTTATGTCCCGGGACAGGGGAACACTGAAGCTTTCTTT. Its translation is CASSYVPGQGNTEAFF.

This rearrangement joins TRBV25-1 to TRBJ1-1; TRBD1 aligns across 8 bases. V lost 3 bases to trimming and J lost 7 bases; unmatched junction nucleotides: 7. The germline CDR1 and CDR2 sequences are MGHDK and SYGVNS. The CDR3 runs 14 residues. The CDR3 sequence is CASSDSTGEGEAFF. The CDR3 coding sequence is TGTGCCAGCAGTGACTCGACAGGGGAAGGTGAAGCTTTCTTT.

This clonotype has just one count. A much larger clone sits a single nucleotide away, making a read error possible. The chain joins TRBV29-1 to TRBJ2-1, with D perhaps matching TRBD2 (5 bases). The CDR3 runs to 14 residues. Germline V CDR1 and CDR2: SQVTM, ANQGSEA. The ends were cut back, 6 bases at V and 3 bases at J, with 15 bases in the middle. The CDR3 DNA reads as TGCAGCGTACCGACTATCGGGTACTACAATGAGCAGTTCTTC. Translated, it gives CSVPTIGYYNEQFF.

This clonotype was observed a handful of times. The chain joins TRBV25-1 to TRBJ2-5; a weak D match, TRBD1 (5 bases). Germline lookup yields CDR1 MGHDK and CDR2 SYGVNS. V was trimmed by 3 bases and J by 5 bases, leaving 16 bases between them. This CDR3 region has 15 residues. The CDR3 is CASSDGWGPRETQYF. As DNA, the CDR3 is TGTGCCAGCAGTGACGGGTGGGGCCCGAGGGAGACCCAGTACTTC.

This sequence joins TRBV7-2 and TRBJ2-5, with D possibly TRBD1 on 6 matching bases. The CDR3 consists of 15 residues. The V end lost 3 bases, the J end lost 11 bases, and 22 bases lay between the germline ends. CDR1 SGHTA and CDR2 FQGNSA come from the germline V gene. CDR3 in DNA: TGTGCCAGCAGCTTTGGGACAAGGATTTACAATGAGCAGTACTTC. This translates into CASSFGTRIYNEQYF.

Details on this clonotype: Relative to the germline gene, one junction end is altered; a read error may explain this. The V and J genes are TRBV6-1 and TRBJ2-7; tentatively, D is TRBD2 (5 bases). CDR1 is MNHNS and CDR2 is SASEGT in the germline V gene. The CDR3 runs 14 residues. The CDR3: CARSERLLAYEQYF. The CDR3 region has the DNA TGTGCCCGCAGTGAAAGGCTACTAGCCTACGAGCAGTACTTC.